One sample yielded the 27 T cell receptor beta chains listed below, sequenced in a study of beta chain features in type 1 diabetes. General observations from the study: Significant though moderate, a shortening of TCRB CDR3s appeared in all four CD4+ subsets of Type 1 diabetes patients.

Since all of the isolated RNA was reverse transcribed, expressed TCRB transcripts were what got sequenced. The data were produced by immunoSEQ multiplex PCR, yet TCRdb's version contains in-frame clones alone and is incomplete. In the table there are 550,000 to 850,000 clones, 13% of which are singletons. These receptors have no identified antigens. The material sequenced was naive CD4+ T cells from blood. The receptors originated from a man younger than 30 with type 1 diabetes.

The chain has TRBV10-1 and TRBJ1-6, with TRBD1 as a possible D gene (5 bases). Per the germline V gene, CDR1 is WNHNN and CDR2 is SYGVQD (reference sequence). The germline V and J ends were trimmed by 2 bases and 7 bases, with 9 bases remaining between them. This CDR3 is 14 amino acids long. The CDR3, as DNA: TGCGCCAGCAGTGAGGGGGGAAGGAATTCACCCCTCCACTTT. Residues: CASSEGGRNSPLHF.

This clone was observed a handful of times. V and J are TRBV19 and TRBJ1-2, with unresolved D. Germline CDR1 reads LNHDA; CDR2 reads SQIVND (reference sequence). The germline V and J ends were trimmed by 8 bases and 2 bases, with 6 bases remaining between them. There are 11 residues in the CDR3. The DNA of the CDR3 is TGTGCCAGTGCCATGAACTATGGCTACACCTTC. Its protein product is CASAMNYGYTF.

The CDR3 DNA follows: TGCGCCAGCAGCCCGCTACGCTCCCTTTCCACAGATACGCAGTATTTT. Translated: CASSPLRSLSTDTQYF. The chain employs TRBV5-1 and TRBJ2-3; D remains ambiguous. The CDR3 length is 16 residues. Per germline, CDR1 SGHRS and CDR2 YFSETQ. V shed 4 bases and J shed 2 bases, with 17 bases lying between them. Variable domain in full (rest from reference TRBV5-1 and TRBJ2-3): KAGVTQTPRYLIKTRGQQVTLSCSPISGHRSVSWYQQTPGQGLQFLFEYFSETQRNKGNFPGRFSGRQFSNSRSEMNVSTLELGDSALYLCASSPLRSLSTDTQYFGPGTRLTVL.

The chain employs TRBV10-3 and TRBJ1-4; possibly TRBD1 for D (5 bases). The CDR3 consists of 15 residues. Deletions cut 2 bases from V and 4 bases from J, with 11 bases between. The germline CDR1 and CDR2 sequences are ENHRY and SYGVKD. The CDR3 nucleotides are TGTGCCATCAGTGAGGGGGCAGCTATTAATGAAAAACTGTTTTTT. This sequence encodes CAISEGAAINEKLFF.

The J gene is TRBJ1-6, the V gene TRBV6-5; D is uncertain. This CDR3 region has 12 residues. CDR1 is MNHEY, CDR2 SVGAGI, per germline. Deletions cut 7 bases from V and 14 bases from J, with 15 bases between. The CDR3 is CASTNDGWALHF. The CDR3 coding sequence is TGTGCCAGCACCAATGATGGGTGGGCCCTCCACTTT.

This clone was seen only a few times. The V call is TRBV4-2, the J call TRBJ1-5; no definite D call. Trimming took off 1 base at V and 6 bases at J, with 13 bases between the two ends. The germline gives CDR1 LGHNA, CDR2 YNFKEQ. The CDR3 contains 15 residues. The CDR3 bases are TGTGCCAGCAGCCAAGCTATAGGGCTAGGTCAGCCCCAGCATTTT. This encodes CASSQAIGLGQPQHF.

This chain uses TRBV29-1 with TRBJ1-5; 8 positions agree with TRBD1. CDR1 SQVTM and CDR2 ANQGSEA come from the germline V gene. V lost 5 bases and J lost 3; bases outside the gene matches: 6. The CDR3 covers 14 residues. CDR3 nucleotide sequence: TGCAGCGTTTCCGGGACAGGACTCAATCAGCCCCAGCATTTT. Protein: CSVSGTGLNQPQHF.

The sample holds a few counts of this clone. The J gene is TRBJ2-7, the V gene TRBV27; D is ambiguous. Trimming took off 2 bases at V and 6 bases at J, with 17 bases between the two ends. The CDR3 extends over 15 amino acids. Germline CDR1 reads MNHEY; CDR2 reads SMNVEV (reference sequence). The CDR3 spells CASSLTVVPDGEQYF. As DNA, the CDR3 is TGTGCCAGCAGTTTAACGGTTGTACCTGATGGCGAGCAGTACTTC.

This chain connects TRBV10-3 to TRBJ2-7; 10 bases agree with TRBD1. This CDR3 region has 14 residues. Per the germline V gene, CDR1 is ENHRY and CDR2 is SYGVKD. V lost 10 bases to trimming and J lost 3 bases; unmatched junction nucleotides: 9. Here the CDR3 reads CATQRDRGFYEQYF. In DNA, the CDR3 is TGTGCCACACAACGGGACAGGGGTTTCTACGAGCAGTACTTC.

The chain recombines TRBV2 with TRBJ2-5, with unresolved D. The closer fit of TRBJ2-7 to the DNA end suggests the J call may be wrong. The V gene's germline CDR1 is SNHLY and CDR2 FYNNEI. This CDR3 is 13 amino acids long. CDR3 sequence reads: CASSDGPSYEQYF. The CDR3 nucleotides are TGTGCCAGCAGTGATGGTCCATCCTACGAGCAGTACTTC.

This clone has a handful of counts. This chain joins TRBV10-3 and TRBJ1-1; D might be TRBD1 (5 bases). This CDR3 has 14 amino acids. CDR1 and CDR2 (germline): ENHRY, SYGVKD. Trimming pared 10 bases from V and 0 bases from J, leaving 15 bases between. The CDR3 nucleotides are TGTGCCACCAGCGTCGGGGCCTTGAACACTGAAGCTTTCTTT. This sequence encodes CATSVGALNTEAFF.

Here the CDR3 DNA reads TGTGCCAGCCGGTGGAACGGAACTGAAGCTTTCTTT. Translating gives CASRWNGTEAFF. The chain carries TRBV11-1 and TRBJ1-1, with D unclear. Trimming cost V 8 bases and J 5 bases, with 12 bases left between them. Germline values: CDR1 SGHAT, CDR2 FQDESV (reference sequence). The CDR3 sequence is 12 residues long. The full variable domain, its missing parts supplied by reference TRBV11-1 and TRBJ1-1, is EAEVAQSPRYKITEKSQAVAFWCDPISGHATLYWYRQILGQGPELLVQFQDESVVDDSQLPKDRFSAERLKGVDSTLKIQPAELGDSAMYLCASRWNGTEAFFGQGTRLTVV.

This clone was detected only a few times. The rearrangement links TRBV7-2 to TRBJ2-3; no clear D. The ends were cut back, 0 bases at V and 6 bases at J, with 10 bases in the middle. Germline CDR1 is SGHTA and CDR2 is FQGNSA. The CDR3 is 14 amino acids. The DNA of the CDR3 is TGTGCCAGCAGCTTAGCACAGATGATCGATACGCAGTATTTT. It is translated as CASSLAQMIDTQYF.

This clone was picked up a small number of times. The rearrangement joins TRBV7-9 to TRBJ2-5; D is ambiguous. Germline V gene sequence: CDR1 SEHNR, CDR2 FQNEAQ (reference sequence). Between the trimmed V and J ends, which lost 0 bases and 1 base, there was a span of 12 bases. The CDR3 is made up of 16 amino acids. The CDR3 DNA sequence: TGTGCCAGCAGCTTAGCTTTTCTGTCAGGCCAAGAGACCCAGTACTTC. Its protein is CASSLAFLSGQETQYF.

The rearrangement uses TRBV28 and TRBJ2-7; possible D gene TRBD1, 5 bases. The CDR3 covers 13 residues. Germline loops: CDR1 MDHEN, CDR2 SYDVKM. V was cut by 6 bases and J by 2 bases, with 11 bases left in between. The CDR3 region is CASRDTLPYEQYF. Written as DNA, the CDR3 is TGTGCCAGCAGGGACACCCTCCCCTACGAGCAGTACTTC.

CDR3 sequence (DNA): TGCAGCGTTGGTCGCTTCGCCGGGGGGCCCACCGGGGAGCTGTTTTTT. This sequence encodes CSVGRFAGGPTGELFF. This sequence joins TRBV29-1 and TRBJ2-2, with D tentatively TRBD2 (7 bases). V dropped 4 bases and J dropped 4 bases, with 19 bases sitting between them. The germline CDR1 and CDR2 sequences are SQVTM and ANQGSEA. The CDR3 contains 16 residues.

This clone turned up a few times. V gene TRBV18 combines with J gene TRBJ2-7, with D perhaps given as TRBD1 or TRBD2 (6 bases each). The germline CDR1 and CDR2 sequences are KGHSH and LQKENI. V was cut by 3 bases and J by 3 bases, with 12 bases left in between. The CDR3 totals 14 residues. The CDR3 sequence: CASSPSGGIYEQYF. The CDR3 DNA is TGTGCCAGCTCACCCTCCGGGGGCATCTACGAGCAGTACTTC. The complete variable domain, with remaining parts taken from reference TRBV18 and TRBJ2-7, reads NAGVMQNPRHLVRRRGQEARLRCSPMKGHSHVYWYRQLPEEGLKFMVYLQKENIIDESGMPKERFSAEFPKEGPSILRIQQVVRGDSAAYFCASSPSGGIYEQYFGPGTRLTVT.

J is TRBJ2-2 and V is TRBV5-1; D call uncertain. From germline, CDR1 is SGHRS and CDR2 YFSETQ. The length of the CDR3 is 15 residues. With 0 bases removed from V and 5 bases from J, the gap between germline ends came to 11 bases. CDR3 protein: CASSLETVWTGELFF. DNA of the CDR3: TGCGCCAGCAGCTTGGAAACAGTATGGACCGGGGAGCTGTTTTTT.

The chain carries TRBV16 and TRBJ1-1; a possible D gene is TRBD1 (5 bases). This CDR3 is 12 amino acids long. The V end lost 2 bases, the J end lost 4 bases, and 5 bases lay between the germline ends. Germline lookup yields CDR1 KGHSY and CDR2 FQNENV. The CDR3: CASSQGGTEAFF. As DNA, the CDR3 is TGTGCCAGCAGCCAAGGGGGCACTGAAGCTTTCTTT.

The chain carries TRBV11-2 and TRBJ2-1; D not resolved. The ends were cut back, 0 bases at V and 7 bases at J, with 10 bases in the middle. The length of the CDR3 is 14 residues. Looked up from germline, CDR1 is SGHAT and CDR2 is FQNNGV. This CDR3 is CASSLDPVTNEQFF. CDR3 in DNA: TGTGCCAGCAGCTTAGACCCCGTTACTAATGAGCAGTTCTTC.

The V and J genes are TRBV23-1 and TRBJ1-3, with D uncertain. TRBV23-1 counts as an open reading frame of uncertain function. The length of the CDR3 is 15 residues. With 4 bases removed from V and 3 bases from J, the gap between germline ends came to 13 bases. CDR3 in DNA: TGCGCCAGCAGTCTCGAGGGTGAGAGTGGAAACACCATATATTTT. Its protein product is CASSLEGESGNTIYF.

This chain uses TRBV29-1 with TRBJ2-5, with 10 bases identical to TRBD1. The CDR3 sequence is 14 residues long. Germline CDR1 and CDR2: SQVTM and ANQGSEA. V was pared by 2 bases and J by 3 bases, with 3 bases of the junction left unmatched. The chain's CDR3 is CSVEPGQGKETQYF. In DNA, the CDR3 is TGCAGCGTTGAACCGGGACAGGGGAAAGAGACCCAGTACTTC.

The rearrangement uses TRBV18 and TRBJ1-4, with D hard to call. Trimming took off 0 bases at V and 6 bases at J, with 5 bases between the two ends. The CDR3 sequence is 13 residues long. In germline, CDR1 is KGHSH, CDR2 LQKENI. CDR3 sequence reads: CASSPPTDEKLFF. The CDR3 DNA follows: TGTGCCAGCTCACCACCAACGGATGAAAAACTGTTTTTT.

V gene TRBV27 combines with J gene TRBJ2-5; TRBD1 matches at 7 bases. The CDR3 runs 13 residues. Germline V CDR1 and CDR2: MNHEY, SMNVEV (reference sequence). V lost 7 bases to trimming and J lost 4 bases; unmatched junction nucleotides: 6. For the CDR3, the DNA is TGTGCCAGCATGAGACAGGGTGGAGAGACCCAGTACTTC. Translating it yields CASMRQGGETQYF.

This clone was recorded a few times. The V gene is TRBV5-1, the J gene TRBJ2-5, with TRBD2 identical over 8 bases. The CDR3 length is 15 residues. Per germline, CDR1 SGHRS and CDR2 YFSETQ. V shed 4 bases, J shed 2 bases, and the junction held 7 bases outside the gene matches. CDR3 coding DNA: TGCGCCAGCAGCCCGATACTAGCGGCTCAAGAGACCCAGTACTTC. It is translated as CASSPILAAQETQYF.

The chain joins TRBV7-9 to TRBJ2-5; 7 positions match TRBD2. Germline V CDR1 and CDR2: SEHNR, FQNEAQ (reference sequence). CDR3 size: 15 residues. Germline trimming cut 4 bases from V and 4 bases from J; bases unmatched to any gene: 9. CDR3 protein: CASSSGLAGVETQYF. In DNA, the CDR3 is TGTGCCAGCAGCTCCGGTCTGGCGGGGGTAGAGACCCAGTACTTC.

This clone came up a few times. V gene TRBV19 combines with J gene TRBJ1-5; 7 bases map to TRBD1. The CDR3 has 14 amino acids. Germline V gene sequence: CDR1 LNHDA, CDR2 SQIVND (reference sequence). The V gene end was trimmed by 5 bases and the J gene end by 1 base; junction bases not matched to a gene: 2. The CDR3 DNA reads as TGTGCCAGTAGTGTGACAGGGAGCAATCAGCCCCAGCATTTT. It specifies CASSVTGSNQPQHF.